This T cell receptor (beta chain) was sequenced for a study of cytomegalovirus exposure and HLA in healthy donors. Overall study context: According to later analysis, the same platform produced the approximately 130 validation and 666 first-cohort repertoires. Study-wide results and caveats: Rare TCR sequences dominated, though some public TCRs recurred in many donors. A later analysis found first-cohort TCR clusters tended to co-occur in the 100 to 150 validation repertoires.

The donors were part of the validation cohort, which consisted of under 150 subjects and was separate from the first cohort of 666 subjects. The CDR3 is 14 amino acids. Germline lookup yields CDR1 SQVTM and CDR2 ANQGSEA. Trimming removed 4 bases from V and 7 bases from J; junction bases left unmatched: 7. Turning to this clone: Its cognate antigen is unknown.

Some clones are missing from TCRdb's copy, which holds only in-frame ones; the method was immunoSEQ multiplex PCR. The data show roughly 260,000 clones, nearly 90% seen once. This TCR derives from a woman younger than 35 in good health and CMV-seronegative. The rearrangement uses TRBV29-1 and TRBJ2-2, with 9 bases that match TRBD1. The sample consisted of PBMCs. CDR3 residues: CSVVLQGAVGELFF. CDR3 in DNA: TGCAGCGTTGTATTACAGGGGGCTGTCGGGGAGCTGTTTTTT.